The clone carrying this TCR beta chain has a handful of counts. Its antigen is as yet unknown. The data originate from a study of CD8 T cells in ankylosing spondylitis. Points from the study as a whole: Earlier reports found some motif variants in synovial fluid and blood in reactive arthritis.

TCRdb re-derived calls from the 5' RACE reads in MiXCR, one entry per CDR3 protein. The sample lists 340,000 or so distinct CDR3 sequences; 14% to 15% were seen once. The sequenced material came from blood, either unsorted or a sorted T cell fraction (not recorded which). This receptor was taken from a male donor with ankylosing spondylitis or in good health (not recorded which).

The CDR3 coding sequence is TGTGCCAGCAGCTTCTTGGGGACACGGAGGGGAGAGACCCAGTACTTC. Translated: CASSFLGTRRGETQYF. V gene TRBV7-9 combines with J gene TRBJ2-5; perhaps D is TRBD1 or TRBD2 (6 bases each). Germline loops: CDR1 SEHNR, CDR2 FQNEAQ (reference sequence). Trimming left V 3 bases short and J 4 bases short, with 18 bases between. This CDR3 is built from 16 residues. The full variable domain, rest sourced from reference TRBV7-9 and TRBJ2-5, is DTGVSQNPRHKITKRGQNVTFRCDPISEHNRLYWYRQTLGQGPEFLTYFQNEAQLEKSRLLSDRFSAERPKGSFSTLEIQRTEQGDSAMYLCASSFLGTRRGETQYFGPGTRLLVL.